Listed here are 22 T cell receptor beta chains from one sample, sequenced in a study of cytomegalovirus exposure and HLA in healthy donors. Primers included in the PCR were 60 Vbeta and 13 Jbeta primers. Measured with immunoSEQ multiplex PCR; TCRdb has only the in-frame clones, and not every one. The table shows 100,000 to 150,000 clones, with approximately 76% occurring only once. Sequenced sample: PBMCs. The receptors shown here come from a man in his fifties or sixties in good health and CMV-seropositive.

The chain joins TRBV5-1 to TRBJ2-7; TRBD2 aligns across 10 bases. CDR1 is SGHRS, CDR2 YFSETQ, per germline. The V segment lost 0 bases and the J segment 2 bases; nucleotides outside the gene matches: 5. CDR3 length: 16 amino acids. The CDR3 region is CASSLEGLASTYEQYF. The DNA of the CDR3 is TGCGCCAGCAGCTTGGAGGGACTAGCGTCAACCTACGAGCAGTACTTC. The whole variable domain, remainder taken from reference TRBV5-1 and TRBJ2-7, is KAGVTQTPRYLIKTRGQQVTLSCSPISGHRSVSWYQQTPGQGLQFLFEYFSETQRNKGNFPGRFSGRQFSNSRSEMNVSTLELGDSALYLCASSLEGLASTYEQYFGPGTRLTVT.

This clone was detected once. The chain uses TRBV28 and TRBJ1-5; no clear D. Germline V gene lookup returns CDR1 MDHEN and CDR2 SYDVKM. Trimming left V 6 bases short and J 4 bases short, with 13 bases between. This CDR3 is built from 14 residues. The CDR3 loop is CASSLDPKNQPQHF. The DNA for the CDR3 is TGTGCCAGCAGCCTAGACCCCAAGAATCAGCCCCAGCATTTT.

The chain couples TRBV6-5 to TRBJ1-3; D remains unclear. CDR3 length: 15 amino acids. The germline V gene has CDR1 MNHEY and CDR2 SVGAGI. The V and J ends lost 4 bases and 0 bases respectively, with 10 bases between them. The CDR3 bases are TGTGCCAGCAGTTTTGGACTGGGCTCTGGAAACACCATATATTTT. Protein sequence: CASSFGLGSGNTIYF.

This clone was found once. This sample also contains other DNA sequences that code for the same CDR3. The V gene is TRBV6-5, the J gene TRBJ2-1; TRBD1 matches at 8 bases. Germline lookup yields CDR1 MNHEY and CDR2 SVGAGI. The CDR3 consists of 14 residues. V gave up 2 bases and J gave up 8 bases; unmatched junction bases: 5. CDR3 loop: CASSYGQGVDEQFF. The DNA for the CDR3 is TGTGCCAGCAGTTACGGACAGGGCGTCGATGAGCAGTTCTTC.

The chain employs TRBV18 and TRBJ2-7; D is perhaps TRBD2 (6 bases). V lost 4 bases, J lost 5 bases, and 18 bases lay in between. Germline V gene sequence: CDR1 KGHSH, CDR2 LQKENI. The CDR3 loop spans 15 amino acids. The CDR3 is CASSLGMVGGNEQYF. As DNA, the CDR3 is TGTGCCAGCTCACTTGGCATGGTCGGCGGGAACGAGCAGTACTTC.

This clone was detected only a few times. The chain joins TRBV5-1 to TRBJ1-2; D unresolved. V was shortened by 1 base and J by 7 bases, with 14 bases between the two germline ends. CDR1 SGHRS and CDR2 YFSETQ come from the germline V gene. This CDR3 has 14 amino acids. The CDR3 sequence is CASSLPLNLGGYTF. The CDR3 region has the DNA TGCGCCAGCAGCTTGCCATTAAACCTAGGTGGCTACACCTTC.

This clone was counted between two and nine times. The rearrangement uses TRBV4-3 and TRBJ2-6; a possible D gene is TRBD2 (6 bases). Per germline, CDR1 LGHNA and CDR2 YSLEER. The CDR3 has 20 amino acids. V lost 2 bases and J lost 1, with 21 bases in between. CDR3 in amino acids: CASSQHGTGGVWSGANVLTF. The CDR3, as DNA: TGCGCCAGCAGCCAACACGGGACCGGAGGGGTTTGGTCTGGGGCCAACGTCCTGACTTTC.

In its sample, this clone was seen once. CDR3 DNA: TGTGCCAGCACCCGGGGGGGGCCGAACACCGGGGAGCTGTTTTTT. As protein: CASTRGGPNTGELFF. The V and J genes are TRBV28 and TRBJ2-2; 8 bases are shared with TRBD2. Per germline, CDR1 MDHEN and CDR2 SYDVKM. V was clipped by 7 bases and J by 0 bases; unmatched bases: 4. The CDR3 contains 15 residues.

The chain recombines TRBV5-1 with TRBJ1-2; maybe TRBD1 (6 bases). The germline V and J ends were trimmed by 5 bases and 4 bases, with 12 bases remaining between them. This CDR3 is 13 amino acids long. Germline V gene lookup returns CDR1 SGHRS and CDR2 YFSETQ. The CDR3 DNA is TGCGCCAGCAGAACCGGGACAACCTATGGCTACACCTTC. Its protein product is CASRTGTTYGYTF.

The J gene is TRBJ1-6, the V gene TRBV7-2; D gene ambiguous. This CDR3 is 15 amino acids long. From germline, CDR1 is SGHTA and CDR2 FQGNSA. V was clipped by 0 bases and J by 6 bases, with 9 bases between them. DNA of the CDR3: TGTGCCAGCAGCTTAGCCACAGTTCGTAATTCACCCCTCCACTTT. Translated, it gives CASSLATVRNSPLHF.

This chain uses TRBV11-3 with TRBJ2-1, with TRBD2 identical over 8 bases. The V segment lost 4 bases and the J segment 5 bases; nucleotides outside the gene matches: 7. Per the germline V gene, CDR1 is SGHNT and CDR2 is YENEEA. CDR3 length equals 15 residues. In nucleotides, the CDR3 is TGTGCCAGCAGCTCTACCAGCGGGGGACACAATGAGCAGTTCTTC. Encoded protein: CASSSTSGGHNEQFF.

The chain employs TRBV27 and TRBJ2-7; the match to TRBD1 covers 9 bases. The CDR3 spans 13 residues. Trimming cost V 8 bases and J 3 bases; bases outside gene matches: 5. Germline lookup yields CDR1 MNHEY and CDR2 SMNVEV (reference sequence). CDR3: CASGDREVYEQYF. In nucleotides, the CDR3 is TGTGCCAGCGGGGACAGGGAGGTCTACGAGCAGTACTTC.

The V and J genes are TRBV13 and TRBJ2-1; D call uncertain. From germline, CDR1 is PRHDT and CDR2 FYEKMQ (reference sequence). Trimming took 5 bases from V and 4 from J, leaving 9 bases between them. The CDR3 sequence is 13 residues long. For the CDR3, the DNA is TGTGCCAGCAGCCCCCCTTCGTACAATGAGCAGTTCTTC. This gives the protein CASSPPSYNEQFF.

V usage is TRBV10-3 and J usage is TRBJ1-1; a weak D match, TRBD1 (5 bases). The CDR3 runs to 12 residues. Trimming took 6 bases from V and 8 from J, leaving 13 bases between them. Germline V gene sequence: CDR1 ENHRY, CDR2 SYGVKD. The chain's CDR3 is CAIRGEAEEAFF. The CDR3 DNA is TGTGCCATCAGGGGGGAGGCAGAGGAAGCTTTCTTT.

The CDR3 protein is CASSFSSNNEQFF. In nucleotides, the CDR3 is TGTGCCAGCAGTTTCTCTAGCAACAATGAGCAGTTCTTC. The gene calls are TRBV6-5 and TRBJ2-1; TRBD2 might be the D (5 bases). V lost 4 bases to trimming and J lost 5 bases, with 9 bases between them. The V gene's germline CDR1 is MNHEY and CDR2 SVGAGI. CDR3 length: 13 residues.

The chain combines TRBV13 with TRBJ2-2; the match to TRBD2 covers 8 bases. Germline loops: CDR1 PRHDT, CDR2 FYEKMQ (reference sequence). Losses at the gene ends were 6 bases for V and 4 bases for J; bases not matched to a gene: 10. The CDR3 is made up of 16 amino acids. As DNA, the CDR3 is TGTGCCAGCAGTCCCCGGGGGGGTACCTTCACCGGGGAGCTGTTTTTT. It translates to CASSPRGGTFTGELFF.

This rearrangement joins TRBV5-4 to TRBJ1-4, with unresolved D. V gave up 0 bases and J gave up 8 bases, with 14 bases separating them. This CDR3 is built from 15 residues. Germline V CDR1 and CDR2: SGHNT, YYREEE (reference sequence). The CDR3 spells CASSLDGGRGEKLFF. Written as DNA, the CDR3 is TGTGCCAGCAGCTTGGATGGAGGGAGAGGGGAAAAACTGTTTTTT.

The J gene is TRBJ2-5, the V gene TRBV5-4, with TRBD1 matching 7 bases. The CDR3 has 16 amino acids. Germline V gene sequence: CDR1 SGHNT, CDR2 YYREEE (reference sequence). Trimming removed 4 bases from V and 5 bases from J; junction bases left unmatched: 14. The CDR3 DNA reads as TGTGCCAGCAGCCTTCCTGGGACAGAAAGGGGCGAGACCCAGTACTTC. This translates into CASSLPGTERGETQYF.

The table lists this clone with a few counts. V and J are TRBV7-2 and TRBJ2-5; 7 bases align to TRBD1. CDR3 size: 16 residues. Trimming cost V 1 base and J 0 bases; bases outside gene matches: 5. The germline CDR1 and CDR2 sequences are SGHTA and FQGNSA. The CDR3 loop is CASSLGGRGYQETQYF. CDR3 coding DNA: TGTGCCAGCAGCTTAGGTGGCAGGGGGTACCAAGAGACCCAGTACTTC.

The chain uses TRBV5-1 and TRBJ1-1; D is undetermined. Per the germline V gene, CDR1 is SGHRS and CDR2 is YFSETQ. This CDR3 has 16 amino acids. V was clipped by 0 bases and J by 0 bases, with 12 bases between them. The CDR3 sequence is CASSLALAGMNTEAFF. The CDR3 DNA follows: TGCGCCAGCAGCTTGGCCTTGGCGGGGATGAACACTGAAGCTTTCTTT.

This sequence joins TRBV11-3 and TRBJ1-4; D unresolved. The V end was cut by 3 bases, the J end by 7 bases, with 12 bases between. Per germline, CDR1 SGHNT and CDR2 YENEEA. The CDR3 has 14 amino acids. The CDR3 region is CASSFRGGGEKLFF. The CDR3 bases are TGTGCCAGCAGCTTCCGAGGAGGTGGTGAAAAACTGTTTTTT.

V usage is TRBV12-5 and J usage is TRBJ1-1; 7 bases are a match to TRBD1. V lost 5 bases, J lost 4 bases, and 7 bases stayed unmatched. Germline CDR1 reads LGHNT; CDR2 reads FRNRAP. The CDR3 covers 14 residues. CDR3 bases: TGTGCTAGTGGTCTAGGACAGGTAGGCACTGAAGCTTTCTTT. This sequence encodes CASGLGQVGTEAFF.